This T cell receptor (beta chain) emerged from a study of Tregs in tolerant kidney transplant recipients (dated by TCRdb to between 2018 and 2020). Regarding the complete study: The transplants used related donors with nonmyeloablative bone marrow transplantation, and mixed chimerism in the human trials was transient. Before combined kidney and bone marrow transplantation, this study identified donor-specific regulatory T cells using TCRbeta sequencing and then followed those same cells after transplant.

Taken from the germline V gene, the CDR1 and CDR2 loops are SGHRS and YFSETQ. Its CDR3 holds 16 amino acids, cysteine through phenylalanine. Of the CDR3's DNA, 39 bases were read; they are in frame from base 1. Relative to germline, V is 3 bases shorter and J is 5 bases shorter, with 17 bases between their ends. Overall results and qualifications from the work: The most biologically relevant and donor-specific TCRbeta repertoire appeared to be identified by expanding Tregs with activated donor B cells. For some patients, the PCR primers changed as time went on, which meant samples from those patients could not be compared with one another at the nucleotide level. In tolerant patients, donor-specific Tregs expanded more than Tregs overall, which suggests antigen-driven rather than nonspecific expansion. Biological reproducibility was not examined directly, but technical replication error appeared to be minimal. Because the study included only a small number of patients, the results must be confirmed in larger populations and under other immunosuppression protocols.

Comments on this clone: Its binding antigen is unknown. The sequence runs out 3 residues before the end of the CDR3; the remainder is reconstructed from the germline J gene.

Genomic DNA was extracted from sorted cells with the QIAGEN DNeasy Blood and Tissue Kit for TCRbeta CDR3 sequencing. High-throughput TCRbeta CDR3 sequencing was carried out commercially through immunoSEQ, with PCR amplification with bias correction and internal controls included. Per the source publication's procedure: Unique productive TCRbeta sequences were defined by CDR3 nucleotide sequence where primers matched, otherwise by CDR3 amino acid sequence with Vbeta and Jbeta genes. Sorting error was corrected by removing sequences shared between sorted populations at a frequency ratio of 2:1 or less, and the remaining shared sequences were assigned to the higher population. Donor-reactive sequences were defined as at least 5-fold expanded in CFSE-low cells versus unstimulated cells, with frequency of at least 0.01% in CFSE-low cells. Repertoire divergence was quantified by Jensen-Shannon divergence using the top 100 TCRbeta sequences ranked by frequency. For any sample with multiple sequencing runs, sorting error was corrected in each run separately before the runs were pooled. Drawn from immuneACCESS, this table holds only the in-frame rearrangements with V and J called that TCRdb kept. Clones are partly lost; checked studies trace under half to an unresolved V gene and leave the rest unexplained. For V, J and clone size, that table is used; D and trimming come from the DNA. The table for this sample records approximately 52,000 clones. Roughly 0.85% of the sample rests with the top ten.

The meaning of the sample's time point label: blood sample drawn before combined kidney and bone marrow transplant. Unstimulated Tregs (CD4+CD25+CD127-), CD4+ non-Tregs (CD4+CD25-), CD4 and CD8 cells were FACS-sorted from thawed PBMCs. The patients were a handful of recipients of combined kidney and bone marrow transplants from the ITN036ST trial, and samples were available only for these trial subjects. Healthy control blood was processed by Ficoll density gradient to PBMCs and cryopreserved; patient PBMCs were collected before and after transplant. Sequenced material: CD4+ T cells from blood, taken before the transplant. The rearrangement combines TRBV5-1 with TRBJ2-2, with no confident D gene call. This clonotype was sampled from a human donor who received a combined kidney and bone marrow transplant. The part of the CDR3 DNA that was read is TGCGCCAGCAGCTCGCAAGACCCATCAGCGACCGGGGAG. This is translated as CASSSQDPSATGE. The whole CDR3 protein is CASSSQDPSATGELFF.